This passage covers 10 T cell receptor beta chains from one sample sequenced in a study of control samples from healthy donors and cancer patients. The method was immunoSEQ multiplex PCR; TCRdb's version includes in-frame clones alone and lacks a portion of them. This table has about 120,000 clones, more than 75% appearing once. The sequenced sample consisted of blood. The receptors shown here come from a man aged 30 to 45 in good health.

The rearrangement links TRBV7-7 to TRBJ2-2, with 9 positions matching TRBD2. J lost 7 bases, V lost 5 bases, and 11 bases had no gene match. Germline-derived CDR1 and CDR2 are SSHAT and FNYEAQ (reference sequence). The CDR3 covers 16 residues. CDR3 amino acids: CASSDTASGAVGELFF. Written as DNA, the CDR3 is TGTGCCAGCAGCGACACGGCTAGCGGGGCTGTCGGGGAGCTGTTTTTT.

The chain links TRBV30 to TRBJ1-5; D unclear. The CDR3 sequence is 12 residues long. Germline loops: CDR1 GTSNPN, CDR2 SVGIG (reference sequence). The germline V and J ends were trimmed by 5 bases and 4 bases, with 9 bases remaining between them. This CDR3 is CAWAELNQPQHF. The CDR3, as DNA: TGTGCCTGGGCAGAGTTAAATCAGCCCCAGCATTTT.

This clone was detected a few times. The chain links TRBV5-1 to TRBJ1-1; D gene unclear. Germline V lookup: CDR1 SGHRS, CDR2 YFSETQ. V shed 0 bases and J shed 11 bases, with 17 bases lying between them. CDR3 length equals 14 residues. In DNA form, the CDR3 reads TGCGCCAGCAGCTTGGATGGGGAGGGAGGGCCGGCTTTCTTT. Translated, it gives CASSLDGEGGPAFF. Drawing the rest from reference TRBV5-1 and TRBJ1-1, the complete variable domain is KAGVTQTPRYLIKTRGQQVTLSCSPISGHRSVSWYQQTPGQGLQFLFEYFSETQRNKGNFPGRFSGRQFSNSRSEMNVSTLELGDSALYLCASSLDGEGGPAFFGQGTRLTVV.

This clone was counted a few times. V and J are TRBV10-1 and TRBJ2-3, with unresolved D. The CDR3 runs 13 residues. V lost 10 bases and J 6 bases, leaving 17 bases between the germline ends. The germline V gene has CDR1 WNHNN and CDR2 SYGVQD (reference sequence). The CDR3 here is CATGSSGLDTQYF. CDR3 nucleotides: TGCGCCACCGGGTCCAGTGGATTGGATACGCAGTATTTT.

A note on this clone: The sample has other DNA sequences that encode this CDR3 too. The chain uses TRBV13 and TRBJ1-2; D is ambiguous. The CDR3 sequence is 13 residues long. V was shortened by 3 bases and J by 8 bases, with 13 bases between the two germline ends. Germline V gives CDR1 PRHDT, CDR2 FYEKMQ (reference sequence). The CDR3 sequence: CASSFERTSGYTF. CDR3 nucleotide sequence: TGTGCCAGCAGCTTTGAGAGGACGTCCGGCTACACCTTC.

J is TRBJ1-1 and V is TRBV6-5, with D possibly being TRBD1 (5 bases). V lost 6 bases and J 1 base, leaving 15 bases between the germline ends. Germline CDR1 MNHEY, CDR2 SVGAGI. The CDR3 extends over 15 amino acids. CDR3 protein: CASSYGGATNTEAFF. DNA for the CDR3: TGTGCCAGCAGCTACGGAGGGGCCACGAACACTGAAGCTTTCTTT.

The chain employs TRBV25-1 and TRBJ1-1; 12 bases match TRBD1. The length of the CDR3 is 14 residues. With V trimmed by 3 bases and J by 10 bases, 6 bases remained unmatched. Germline V gene data show CDR1 as MGHDK and CDR2 as SYGVNS. The CDR3 sequence: CASSEGQGAPGAFF. The CDR3 DNA reads TGTGCCAGCAGTGAGGGACAGGGGGCCCCTGGAGCTTTCTTT.

The chain joins TRBV11-2 to TRBJ2-5; D possibly corresponds to TRBD2 (6 bases). V shed 4 bases and J shed 5 bases, with 20 bases lying between them. The CDR3 extends over 16 amino acids. CDR1 is SGHAT, CDR2 FQNNGV, per germline. The CDR3 protein is CASSSSGTPVRETQYF. CDR3 nucleotide sequence: TGTGCCAGCAGCTCCTCCGGGACTCCGGTTCGGGAGACCCAGTACTTC.

The gene calls are TRBV30 and TRBJ1-2, with 10 bases that match TRBD1. This CDR3 region has 14 residues. Germline V lookup: CDR1 GTSNPN, CDR2 SVGIG (reference sequence). V shed 4 bases and J 6 bases; nucleotides not matched to a gene: 8. The CDR3 is CAWTPGTGAHGYTF. CDR3 DNA sequence: TGTGCCTGGACCCCCGGGACAGGGGCGCATGGCTACACCTTC.

J is TRBJ1-2 and V is TRBV12-3 or TRBV12-4; D uncertain. Trimming took off 3 bases at V and 0 bases at J, with 5 bases between the two ends. The CDR3 loop spans 13 amino acids. Written as DNA, the CDR3 is TGTGCCAGCAGTTTTGGACCTAACTATGGCTACACCTTC. This codes for CASSFGPNYGYTF.